This T cell receptor (beta chain) was obtained from a study of yellow fever vaccine responses in identical twins. Study results and caveats: The T cell response to vaccination in identical twins was reportedly partly convergent and partly personalized.

The germline CDR1 and CDR2 sequences are MNHNS and SASEGT. This CDR3 contains 15 residues. Trimming took off 1 base at V and 0 bases at J, with 8 bases between the two ends. This clonotype was seen more than once but under ten times. What it recognizes is unknown. Each CDR3 protein is one row after TCRdb ran MiXCR on the RT-PCR reads. The repertoire has 2,200 or so distinct CDR3 sequences, 75% to 85% of them found once; the top ten carry 6.3%. The receptor's source is a woman aged 18-30 years who received the yellow fever vaccine. This rearrangement joins TRBV6-1 to TRBJ2-3; no clear D. Sequenced material: T cells from blood (PBMCs), unsorted or a sorted subset (not recorded which), taken before or after yellow fever vaccination (not recorded which). CDR3 sequence: CASSEEPASTDTQYF. CDR3 DNA sequence: TGTGCCAGCAGTGAAGAACCGGCTAGCACAGATACGCAGTATTTT.